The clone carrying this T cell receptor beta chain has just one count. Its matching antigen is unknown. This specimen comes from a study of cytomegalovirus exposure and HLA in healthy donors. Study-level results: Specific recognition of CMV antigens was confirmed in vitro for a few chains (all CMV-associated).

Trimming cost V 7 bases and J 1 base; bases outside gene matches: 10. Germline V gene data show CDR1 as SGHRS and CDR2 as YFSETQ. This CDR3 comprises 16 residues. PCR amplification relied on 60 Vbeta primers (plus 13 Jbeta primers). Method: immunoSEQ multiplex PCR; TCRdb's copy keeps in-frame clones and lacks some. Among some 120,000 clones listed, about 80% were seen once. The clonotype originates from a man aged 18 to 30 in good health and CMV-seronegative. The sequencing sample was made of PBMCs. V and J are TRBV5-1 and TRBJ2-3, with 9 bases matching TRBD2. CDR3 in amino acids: CASALAGGMGTDTQYF. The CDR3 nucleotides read TGCGCCAGCGCTCTTGCGGGGGGGATGGGCACAGATACGCAGTATTTT.